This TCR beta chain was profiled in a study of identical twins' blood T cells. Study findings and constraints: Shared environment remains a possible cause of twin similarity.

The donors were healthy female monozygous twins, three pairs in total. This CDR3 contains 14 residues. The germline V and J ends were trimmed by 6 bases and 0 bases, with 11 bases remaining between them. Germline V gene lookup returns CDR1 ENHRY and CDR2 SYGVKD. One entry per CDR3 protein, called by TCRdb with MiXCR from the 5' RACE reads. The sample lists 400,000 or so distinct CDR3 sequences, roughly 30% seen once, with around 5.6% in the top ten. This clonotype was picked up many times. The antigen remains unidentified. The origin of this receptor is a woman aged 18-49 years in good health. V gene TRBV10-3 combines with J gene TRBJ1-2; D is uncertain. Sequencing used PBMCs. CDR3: CAIRATGTNYGYTF. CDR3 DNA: TGTGCCATCAGAGCGACGGGGACTAACTATGGCTACACCTTC.